These 20 T cell receptor beta chains were all obtained from the same sample, sequenced in a study of CD8+CD57+ T cells in acquired aplastic anemia. Flow cytometry had shown expanded CD8+CD57+ cells in the patients chosen for sequencing. Genomic DNA, the template, was used for profiling of the TCR beta VDJ and CDR3. One entry per CDR3 protein results from TCRdb running MiXCR on the reads. The data contain about 40,000 distinct CDR3 sequences, about 63% of them seen just once; the ten biggest clones take up 45% to 65%. Specimen: sorted CD4+, CD8+, or CD8+CD57+ T cells (not recorded which) from PBMCs. The receptors shown here come from a human donor with aplastic anemia.

To note about this clonotype: A junction end diverges from the germline sequence, so it may reflect a read error. The chain uses TRBV15 and TRBJ1-1, with TRBD1 identical over 11 bases. This CDR3 spans 17 amino acids. The germline gives CDR1 LNHNV, CDR2 YYDKDF (reference sequence). The CDR3: CATSREGTGGYGTEAFF. CDR3 in DNA: TGCGCCACCAGCAGAGAGGGGACAGGGGGGTACGGCACTGAAGCTTTCTTT.

The rearrangement joins TRBV15 to TRBJ2-7, with TRBD1 identical over 7 bases. There are 14 residues in the CDR3. J lost 5 bases, V lost 1 base, and 5 bases had no gene match. Germline CDR1 and CDR2: LNHNV and YYDKDF (reference sequence). Here the CDR3 DNA reads TGTGCCACCAGCAGAGGACAGGGTACCAACGAGCAGTACTTC. Translated: CATSRGQGTNEQYF. Looking up the rest from reference TRBV15 and TRBJ2-7 gives the full variable domain: DAMVIQNPRYQVTQFGKPVTLSCSQTLNHNVMYWYQQKSSQAPKLLFHYYDKDFNNEADTPDNFQSRRPNTSFCFLDIRSPGLGDTAMYLCATSRGQGTNEQYFGPGTRLTVT.

V usage is TRBV2 and J usage is TRBJ1-1; D may be TRBD1 (6 bases). Germline loops: CDR1 SNHLY, CDR2 FYNNEI. This CDR3 region has 15 residues. The V gene lost 4 bases and the J gene lost 5 bases, with 17 bases spanning the gap. The CDR3 loop is CASSAMQGRGTEAFF. CDR3 DNA sequence: TGTGCCAGCAGTGCTATGCAGGGGAGGGGGACTGAAGCTTTCTTT.

This clonotype was seen a few times. V usage is TRBV2 and J usage is TRBJ1-6; D ambiguous. V was clipped by 3 bases and J by 2 bases, with 8 bases between them. The CDR3 has 15 residues. Germline V lookup: CDR1 SNHLY, CDR2 FYNNEI. CDR3 amino acids: CASSDDVTYNSPLHF. The CDR3 DNA follows: TGTGCCAGCAGTGACGACGTCACCTATAATTCACCCCTCCACTTT.

The chain links TRBV10-2 to TRBJ1-6; maybe TRBD1 (6 bases). Looked up from germline, CDR1 is WSHSY and CDR2 is SAAADI. V gave up 4 bases and J gave up 7 bases, with 14 bases separating them. The CDR3 extends over 15 amino acids. The CDR3 spells CASSADSSGNSPLHF. CDR3 sequence (DNA): TGCGCCAGCAGTGCGGACAGTTCCGGGAATTCACCCCTCCACTTT.

V and J are TRBV7-9 and TRBJ2-3; D is uncertain. CDR3 length: 12 amino acids. Germline lookup yields CDR1 SEHNR and CDR2 FQNEAQ (reference sequence). The V and J ends lost 5 bases and 6 bases respectively, with 9 bases between them. This chain's CDR3 is CASSIMPDTQYF. In nucleotides, the CDR3 is TGTGCCAGCAGCATAATGCCCGATACGCAGTATTTT.

CDR3 protein: CSASRGALAVESNYGYTF. The CDR3 DNA reads TGCAGTGCTAGTCGGGGGGCGCTTGCCGTGGAATCTAACTATGGCTACACCTTC. The chain uses TRBV20-1 and TRBJ1-2; TRBD1 might be the D (6 bases). The CDR3 spans 18 residues. Germline CDR1 reads DFQATT; CDR2 reads SNEGSKA (reference sequence). Trimming shortened V by 3 bases and J by 0 bases, and 23 bases separated the two germline ends.

This clonotype was found many times. V gene TRBV7-2 combines with J gene TRBJ2-5, with TRBD1 identical over 12 bases. The ends lost 2 bases at V and 5 bases at J; junction bases unmatched: 9. In germline, CDR1 is SGHTA, CDR2 FQGNSA. The CDR3 loop spans 17 amino acids. CDR3 nucleotide sequence: TGTGCCAGCAGCTTAACCCCCCGGGACAGGGGGCTTGAGACCCAGTACTTC. Translating it yields CASSLTPRDRGLETQYF.

The chain recombines TRBV6-5 with TRBJ1-3; D gene unclear. Trimming removed 4 bases from V and 2 bases from J, with 6 bases in between. Germline V gene lookup returns CDR1 MNHEY and CDR2 SVGAGI. This CDR3 is built from 13 residues. This CDR3 reads CASSSNTGNTIYF. CDR3 in DNA: TGTGCCAGCAGTTCTAATACTGGAAACACCATATATTTT.

This clonotype was recorded only once. Germline and junction disagree at one end, which may indicate a read error. The chain is built from TRBV20-1 and TRBJ1-1, with D possibly matching TRBD1 (6 bases). In germline, CDR1 is DFQATT, CDR2 SNEGSKA (reference sequence). This CDR3 spans 14 amino acids. The CDR3 is CSARISTGTTEAFF. As DNA, the CDR3 is TGCAGTGCTAGAATCAGTACAGGGACCACTGAAGCCTTCTTT.

This clonotype appeared once. Because the CDR3 is missing its conserved closing phenylalanine or tryptophan, this is likely a read error. It is unclear where the CDR3 begins or ends on the DNA, so no DNA is shown, and the CDR3 is as TCRdb lists it. The gene calls are TRBV5-8 and TRBJ2-5. Germline assignment: CDR1 SGHTS and CDR2 YDEGEE. The CDR3 totals 9 residues, both ends included. The CDR3 is CASSLDRAE.

The rearrangement links TRBV6-1 to TRBJ1-2; TRBD1 matches at 8 bases. Germline V lookup: CDR1 MNHNS, CDR2 SASEGT. The CDR3 loop spans 13 amino acids. J gave up 2 bases and V 11 bases, and 7 bases lay outside the gene matches. The CDR3 DNA reads TGTGCCGCTAGGCAGGGGGCCAACTATGGCTACACCTTC. Protein sequence: CAARQGANYGYTF.

The rearrangement joins TRBV7-8 to TRBJ2-7; possible D gene TRBD2, 5 bases. The CDR3 loop spans 15 amino acids. Trimming left V 6 bases short and J 2 bases short, with 17 bases between. Germline CDR1 SGHVS, CDR2 FQNEAQ. This CDR3 reads CASSEKAEPPYEQYV. CDR3 sequence (DNA): TGTGCCAGCAGTGAGAAAGCGGAGCCCCCCTACGAGCAGTACGTC.

The rearrangement uses TRBV5-1 and TRBJ2-2; perhaps TRBD1 as D (5 bases). With 4 bases removed from V and 6 bases from J, the gap between germline ends came to 10 bases. Germline V CDR1 and CDR2: SGHRS, YFSETQ. CDR3 length: 13 residues. The CDR3 region has the DNA TGCGCCAGCAGCCTCAGGGTCCCCGGGGAGCTGTTTTTT. As protein: CASSLRVPGELFF.

This clonotype has a count of ten or more. The CDR3, as DNA: TGTGCCAGCAGCGTAGGCGACAGCCCCTGTGGCTACACCTTC. Translating it yields CASSVGDSPCGYTF. The chain is built from TRBV9 and TRBJ1-2; maybe TRBD1 (5 bases). V shed 0 bases and J shed 7 bases, with 13 bases lying between them. Germline V CDR1 and CDR2: SGDLS, YYNGEE. The CDR3 is 14 residues long.

The gene calls are TRBV7-8 and TRBJ1-5, with a weak D call TRBD1 (5 bases). Trimming shortened V by 2 bases and J by 2 bases, and 10 bases separated the two germline ends. Per germline, CDR1 SGHVS and CDR2 FQNEAQ. This CDR3 region has 15 residues. This CDR3 reads CASSLWATGNQPQHF. In nucleotides, the CDR3 is TGTGCCAGCAGCTTATGGGCGACAGGCAATCAGCCCCAGCATTTT.

This clonotype was detected many times. V gene TRBV27 combines with J gene TRBJ2-7, with 7 positions matching TRBD1. CDR3 length: 15 amino acids. Germline lookup yields CDR1 MNHEY and CDR2 SMNVEV (reference sequence). V shed 5 bases and J 4 bases; nucleotides not matched to a gene: 11. CDR3 nucleotides: TGTGCCAGCAGTCCTACAGGGGCCTCGGGGTACGAGCAGTACTTC. This translates into CASSPTGASGYEQYF.

In its sample, this clonotype was seen many times. The V and J genes are TRBV7-2 and TRBJ2-5; 14 nucleotides match TRBD2. The CDR3 is 19 amino acids. With V trimmed by 5 bases and J by 5 bases, 16 bases remained unmatched. Germline CDR1 reads SGHTA; CDR2 reads FQGNSA. The CDR3 sequence is CASSPPHIAGLAGGETQYF. CDR3 nucleotide sequence: TGTGCCAGCAGCCCGCCTCATATCGCCGGACTAGCGGGGGGTGAGACCCAGTACTTC.

Only a few counts were recorded for this clonotype. The conserved phenylalanine or tryptophan normally closing the CDR3 is absent here, so this likely arose from a read error. The chain uses TRBV10-3 and TRBJ1-2; 10 bases are shared with TRBD1. This CDR3 spans 15 amino acids. Per germline, CDR1 ENHRY and CDR2 SYGVKD. The J segment lost 7 bases and the V segment lost 2 bases, leaving 7 bases of the junction unmatched. The CDR3 here is CAISETRQGASGYTS. The CDR3 region has the DNA TGTGCCATCAGTGAGACGAGACAGGGGGCCAGTGGCTACACCTCC.

In the case of this clonotype: One junction end does not reproduce the germline sequence, and a read error may be involved. This chain joins TRBV7-6 and TRBJ2-5; D remains ambiguous. Germline CDR1 SGHVS, CDR2 FNYEAQ. The CDR3 consists of 8 residues. CDR3 nucleotide sequence: TGTGCCAGCAGCCCGAGAAGGTTC. Translation: CASSPRRF. The full variable domain, rest sourced from reference TRBV7-6 and TRBJ2-5, is GAGVSQSPRYKVTKRGQDVALRCDPISGHVSLYWYRQALGQGPEFLTYFNYEAQQDKSGLPNDRFSAERPEGSISTLTIQRTEQRDSAMYRCASSPRRFGPGTRLLVL.